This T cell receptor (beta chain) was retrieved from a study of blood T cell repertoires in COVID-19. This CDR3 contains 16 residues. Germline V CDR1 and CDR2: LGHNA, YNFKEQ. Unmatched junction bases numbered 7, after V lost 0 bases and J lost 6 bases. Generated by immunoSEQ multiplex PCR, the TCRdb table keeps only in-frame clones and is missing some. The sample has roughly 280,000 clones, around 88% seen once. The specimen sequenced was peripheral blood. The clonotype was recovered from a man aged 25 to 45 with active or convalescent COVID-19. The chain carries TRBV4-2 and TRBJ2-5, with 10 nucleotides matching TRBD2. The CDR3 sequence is CASSQELAGNWKTQYF. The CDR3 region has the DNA TGTGCCAGCAGCCAAGAACTAGCGGGGAACTGGAAGACCCAGTACTTC.